This TCR beta chain was observed in a study of CD8+CD57+ T cells in acquired aplastic anemia. Study background: Sorted CD4+ plus CD8+ cells gave DNA averaging around 3 ug. Study results and limitations: Overlap between patients and controls comprised roughly 28 CD8+ CDR3 sequences. Between patients and controls, CD8+ Simpson's diversity did not vary significantly.

CDR1 is DFQATT, CDR2 SNEGSKA, per germline (reference sequence). The CDR3 spans 13 residues. It was genomic DNA that served as the template for profiling TCR beta VDJ and CDR3. One entry per CDR3 protein results from TCRdb running MiXCR on the reads. The sample lists over 150,000 distinct CDR3 sequences; roughly three fifths were seen once. The patients chosen for sequencing had shown expansion of CD8+CD57+ cells (detected by flow cytometry). All participating patients were living with severe acquired aplastic anemia. Notes on this clonotype: Its cognate antigen is unknown.

The clonotype comes from a human donor with aplastic anemia. V and J are TRBV20-1 and TRBJ2-5; D is unclear. Sequenced: sorted CD4+, CD8+, or CD8+CD57+ T cells (not recorded which) from PBMCs. CDR3 DNA sequence: TGCAGCTTAATGCCCAGCTCTCCAGAGACCCAGTACTTC. Protein sequence: CSLMPSSPETQYF.